These 26 T cell receptor beta chains were all obtained from the same sample, sequenced in a study of T cell responses to AZD1222 COVID-19 vaccine. Assay: immunoSEQ multiplex PCR; the TCRdb copy retains only in-frame clones and omits some. The top ten hold about 8% of the sample, which has 180,000 or so clones, almost 90% seen once. Sequences were derived from peripheral blood, sampled on day 0 of AZD1222 vaccination. The receptors were sampled from an adult in good health.

The chain uses TRBV25-1 and TRBJ1-2; D is uncertain. This CDR3 has 12 amino acids. V was cut by 8 bases and J by 4 bases, with 11 bases left in between. In germline, CDR1 is MGHDK, CDR2 SYGVNS. The CDR3 reads CASLSITYGYTF. CDR3 DNA sequence: TGTGCCAGCCTGAGCATCACCTATGGCTACACCTTC.

V and J are TRBV7-6 and TRBJ2-7, with D hard to call. Germline V gives CDR1 SGHVS, CDR2 FNYEAQ. The CDR3 consists of 15 residues. The V end lost 5 bases, the J end lost 2 bases, and 16 bases lay between the germline ends. CDR3 DNA: TGTGCCAGCAGCCAAGGAATTGGGCTAACCTACGAGCAGTACTTC. As protein: CASSQGIGLTYEQYF.

The chain combines TRBV10-2 with TRBJ2-7; D gene ambiguous. The CDR3 runs to 13 residues. Germline V gives CDR1 WSHSY, CDR2 SAAADI. The V and J ends lost 10 bases and 0 bases respectively, with 13 bases between them. CDR3 in amino acids: CATDADDSYEQYF. Written as DNA, the CDR3 is TGCGCCACCGACGCGGACGACTCCTACGAGCAGTACTTC.

The genes are TRBV11-2 and TRBJ1-1; D is unclear. The V and J ends lost 6 bases and 0 bases respectively, with 5 bases between them. The CDR3 totals 12 residues. Germline CDR1 is SGHAT and CDR2 is FQNNGV. CDR3 protein: CASRALNTEAFF. CDR3 coding DNA: TGTGCCAGCAGGGCCCTGAACACTGAAGCTTTCTTT.

The genes are TRBV5-4 and TRBJ2-1, with 9 bases aligning to TRBD1. The germline gives CDR1 SGHNT, CDR2 YYREEE (reference sequence). V gave up 3 bases and J gave up 5 bases; unmatched junction bases: 6. This CDR3 spans 15 amino acids. CDR3 nucleotide sequence: TGTGCCAGCAGCTCCGGGACAGGGTGGGACAATGAGCAGTTCTTC. Amino acids: CASSSGTGWDNEQFF. The full variable domain, completed using reference TRBV5-4 and TRBJ2-1, is ETGVTQSPTHLIKTRGQQVTLRCSSQSGHNTVSWYQQALGQGPQFIFQYYREEENGRGNFPPRFSGLQFPNYSSELNVNALELDDSALYLCASSSGTGWDNEQFFGPGTRLTVL.

This chain connects TRBV7-9 to TRBJ2-5; tentatively, D is TRBD1 (6 bases). With 1 base removed from V and 4 bases from J, the gap between germline ends came to 7 bases. Germline V lookup: CDR1 SEHNR, CDR2 FQNEAQ (reference sequence). This CDR3 spans 13 amino acids. The CDR3 region has the DNA TGTGCCAGCAGCTTAGGGACAGCAGAGACCCAGTACTTC. This codes for CASSLGTAETQYF.

V and J are TRBV11-2 and TRBJ1-1; 7 bases match TRBD1. The CDR3 has 14 amino acids. Germline V lookup: CDR1 SGHAT, CDR2 FQNNGV. The V segment lost 5 bases and the J segment 0 bases; nucleotides outside the gene matches: 3. The CDR3 spells CASSPDRMNTEAFF. DNA for the CDR3: TGTGCCAGCAGCCCGGACAGGATGAACACTGAAGCTTTCTTT.

This chain connects TRBV10-1 to TRBJ1-1; D gene unclear. V was pared by 2 bases and J by 1 base, with 5 bases between. This CDR3 comprises 13 residues. Looked up from germline, CDR1 is WNHNN and CDR2 is SYGVQD (reference sequence). DNA for the CDR3: TGCGCCAGCAGTGAGGCTGGGAACACTGAAGCTTTCTTT. Amino acids: CASSEAGNTEAFF.

This chain uses TRBV15 with TRBJ2-7, with D hard to call. From germline, CDR1 is LNHNV and CDR2 YYDKDF (reference sequence). The germline V and J ends were trimmed by 0 bases and 1 base, with 7 bases remaining between them. This CDR3 is built from 14 residues. The CDR3 protein is CATSRETDSYEQYF. CDR3 nucleotide sequence: TGTGCCACCAGCAGAGAAACGGATTCCTACGAGCAGTACTTC.

This rearrangement joins TRBV12-3 or TRBV12-4 to TRBJ1-6; D is uncertain. Trimming took off 8 bases at V and 7 bases at J, with 12 bases between the two ends. CDR3 length equals 13 residues. The CDR3 loop is CASGPRGNSPLHF. The CDR3 DNA sequence: TGTGCCAGCGGTCCCAGAGGAAATTCACCCCTCCACTTT.

In its sample, this clone was seen once. V gene TRBV2 combines with J gene TRBJ2-1; 7 positions match TRBD1. Germline V lookup: CDR1 SNHLY, CDR2 FYNNEI. There are 13 residues in the CDR3. With 7 bases clipped from V and 5 bases from J, the junction kept 5 bases outside the gene matches. The CDR3, as DNA: TGTGCCAGCACTGGACAGGAAAACAATGAGCAGTTCTTC. It encodes CASTGQENNEQFF.

This clone was seen only once. The V gene is TRBV4-3, the J gene TRBJ1-6, with D maybe TRBD1 (6 bases). The V end was cut by 2 bases, the J end by 10 bases, with 18 bases between. CDR1 and CDR2 (germline): LGHNA, YSLEER. This CDR3 region has 16 residues. The CDR3 sequence: CASSQLSPQGNSPLHF. CDR3 DNA: TGCGCCAGCAGCCAACTAAGCCCGCAGGGGAACTCACCCCTCCACTTT.

The rearrangement links TRBV18 to TRBJ1-2; D gene uncertain. Germline-derived CDR1 and CDR2 are KGHSH and LQKENI. Trimming took off 3 bases at V and 4 bases at J, with 9 bases between the two ends. This CDR3 is 13 amino acids long. CDR3 sequence: CASSPKQTYGYTF. The DNA of the CDR3 is TGTGCCAGCTCACCGAAACAGACCTATGGCTACACCTTC.

This clone was seen a handful of times. This sequence joins TRBV30 and TRBJ1-6; D may be TRBD1 (5 bases). V was pared by 0 bases and J by 7 bases, with 7 bases between. From germline, CDR1 is GTSNPN and CDR2 SVGIG (reference sequence). This CDR3 region has 13 residues. The CDR3 region has the DNA TGTGCCTGGAGTGTGGAGGGGAATTCACCCCTCCACTTT. It encodes CAWSVEGNSPLHF.

The rearrangement joins TRBV5-4 to TRBJ2-7; perhaps TRBD1 as D (5 bases). Trimming took off 0 bases at V and 2 bases at J, with 9 bases between the two ends. Germline loops: CDR1 SGHNT, CDR2 YYREEE (reference sequence). This CDR3 is built from 14 residues. The chain's CDR3 is CASSLDQGPYEQYF. In DNA, the CDR3 is TGTGCCAGCAGCTTGGATCAGGGCCCCTACGAGCAGTACTTC. Full variable domain (rest looked up from reference TRBV5-4 and TRBJ2-7): ETGVTQSPTHLIKTRGQQVTLRCSSQSGHNTVSWYQQALGQGPQFIFQYYREEENGRGNFPPRFSGLQFPNYSSELNVNALELDDSALYLCASSLDQGPYEQYFGPGTRLTVT.

The V call is TRBV30, the J call TRBJ2-7; 9 positions match TRBD1. The CDR3 consists of 16 residues. Germline V gene data show CDR1 as GTSNPN and CDR2 as SVGIG (reference sequence). Trimming cost V 1 base and J 1 base; bases outside gene matches: 8. CDR3 region: CAWSETGGDYSYEQYF. As DNA, the CDR3 is TGTGCCTGGAGTGAAACAGGGGGCGACTATTCCTACGAGCAGTACTTC. Full variable domain (missing parts from reference TRBV30 and TRBJ2-7): SQTIHQWPATLVQPVGSPLSLECTVEGTSNPNLYWYRQAAGRGLQLLFYSVGIGQISSEVPQNLSASRPQDRQFILSSKKLLLSDSGFYLCAWSETGGDYSYEQYFGPGTRLTVT.

For the CDR3, the DNA is TGTGCCAGCAGCCAAGAAGGCAGGCTGAGCTATGGCTACACCTTC. Translation: CASSQEGRLSYGYTF. V gene TRBV14 combines with J gene TRBJ1-2; D remains ambiguous. This CDR3 spans 15 amino acids. The germline CDR1 and CDR2 sequences are SGHDN and FVKESK. The germline V and J ends were trimmed by 0 bases and 4 bases, with 12 bases remaining between them.

This clone was counted between two and nine times. V is TRBV5-5 and J is TRBJ2-7, with D perhaps TRBD2 (6 bases). The CDR3 consists of 15 residues. The ends were cut back, 2 bases at V and 2 bases at J, with 14 bases in the middle. Germline V CDR1 and CDR2: SGHKS, YYEKEE (reference sequence). This CDR3 is CASSFLGDLAYEQYF. In DNA, the CDR3 is TGTGCCAGCAGCTTTTTAGGGGACTTAGCCTACGAGCAGTACTTC.

J is TRBJ2-1 and V is TRBV20-1; D is uncertain. CDR1 and CDR2 from the germline V gene are DFQATT and SNEGSKA (reference sequence). This CDR3 is built from 11 residues. V lost 6 bases and J 4 bases, leaving 7 bases between the germline ends. DNA of the CDR3: TGCAGTGCCTATGCTTACAATGAGCAGTTCTTC. Residues: CSAYAYNEQFF.

In this sample, this clone turned up once. The chain employs TRBV3-1 (or the pseudogene TRBV3-2) and TRBJ2-1; no firm D call. In germline, CDR1 is LGHDT, CDR2 YNNKEL (reference sequence). Trimming removed 5 bases from V and 0 bases from J, with 8 bases in between. The CDR3 runs 14 residues. DNA of the CDR3: TGTGCCAGCAGCGGGGTTAGCTCCTACAATGAGCAGTTCTTC. Translated: CASSGVSSYNEQFF.

The CDR3 spells CASSNDGRYGYTF. The DNA for the CDR3 is TGTGCCAGCAGTAACGACGGGCGCTATGGCTACACCTTC. The chain couples TRBV6-5 to TRBJ1-2, with unresolved D. The CDR3 sequence is 13 residues long. The V and J ends lost 5 bases and 4 bases respectively, with 11 bases between them. The germline V gene encodes CDR1 MNHEY and CDR2 SVGAGI.

The chain carries TRBV7-2 and TRBJ1-5; no reliable D call. This CDR3 is 14 amino acids long. The V gene's germline CDR1 is SGHTA and CDR2 FQGNSA. Between the trimmed V and J ends, which lost 5 bases and 6 bases, there was a span of 14 bases. Here the CDR3 DNA reads TGTGCCAGCAGCCAAAGGGCAAGCGGTCAGCCCCAGCATTTT. This translates into CASSQRASGQPQHF.

The CDR3 sequence: CASSYSDSTDTQYF. The CDR3, as DNA: TGTGCCAGCAGTTACTCGGACAGTACAGATACGCAGTATTTT. This rearrangement joins TRBV6-6 to TRBJ2-3, with D maybe TRBD1 (6 bases). V gave up 0 bases and J gave up 3 bases, with 7 bases separating them. This CDR3 region has 14 residues. From germline, CDR1 is MNHNY and CDR2 SVGAGI (reference sequence).

The chain is built from TRBV29-1 and TRBJ1-1; 9 bases align to TRBD1. V dropped 4 bases and J dropped 6; count of bases not matched to a gene: 3. CDR3 length equals 12 residues. Germline CDR1 reads SQVTM; CDR2 reads ANQGSEA. CDR3 loop: CSVATGGPEAFF. CDR3 DNA: TGCAGCGTTGCTACAGGGGGCCCTGAAGCTTTCTTT.

The chain uses TRBV10-3 and TRBJ2-6; possible D gene TRBD2, 5 bases. V was pared by 4 bases and J by 4 bases, with 14 bases between. The CDR3 spans 16 residues. From germline, CDR1 is ENHRY and CDR2 SYGVKD. The CDR3 loop is CAISGWIAGGANVLTF. The CDR3 region has the DNA TGTGCCATCAGTGGCTGGATCGCGGGCGGGGCCAACGTCCTGACTTTC.

This chain joins TRBV6-2 or TRBV6-3 and TRBJ2-1; the match to TRBD1 covers 7 bases. CDR3 size: 12 residues. Germline V lookup: CDR1 MNHEY, CDR2 SVGEGT. J lost 5 bases, V lost 6 bases, and 1 base had no gene match. The CDR3 region is CASSGTDNEQFF. The CDR3 region has the DNA TGTGCCAGCAGCGGGACAGACAATGAGCAGTTCTTC.